This T cell receptor beta chain was sequenced during a study of blood T cells in healthy people across ages. Study results and limitations: Naive T cell percentage showed a strong correlation with TCR beta diversity.

This CDR3 has 15 amino acids. V shed 10 bases and J shed 2 bases, with 19 bases lying between them. Germline-derived CDR1 and CDR2 are ENHRY and SYGVKD. This clonotype appeared a few times. Antigen unknown. Using a J-beta primer mix together with a sample-barcoded 5' primer, a second PCR was run for about 7 to 12 cycles. TCRdb fed the 5' RACE reads into MiXCR, producing one record per CDR3 protein. In the table there are over 700,000 distinct CDR3 sequences, roughly 25% of which are singletons. The sample also formed part of further work on T cells of mothers and their children. As reported in that work: Samples were obtained from three healthy Caucasian mothers and their six children. There were over 10 million TCR beta CDR3 reads from each mother and approximately 2.9 million from each child. When mothers and children were related, their normalized repertoire overlap, which was always slightly higher, did not differ significantly from that of unrelated pairs.

The chain has TRBV10-3 and TRBJ2-3, with TRBD2 as a possible D gene (7 bases). The sequenced sample was blood. This sequence was found in a boy aged 5-17 years in good health. The CDR3 sequence: CATNPLGGLTDTQYF. The CDR3 bases are TGTGCCACCAACCCACTCGGGGGGCTCACAGATACGCAGTATTTT.